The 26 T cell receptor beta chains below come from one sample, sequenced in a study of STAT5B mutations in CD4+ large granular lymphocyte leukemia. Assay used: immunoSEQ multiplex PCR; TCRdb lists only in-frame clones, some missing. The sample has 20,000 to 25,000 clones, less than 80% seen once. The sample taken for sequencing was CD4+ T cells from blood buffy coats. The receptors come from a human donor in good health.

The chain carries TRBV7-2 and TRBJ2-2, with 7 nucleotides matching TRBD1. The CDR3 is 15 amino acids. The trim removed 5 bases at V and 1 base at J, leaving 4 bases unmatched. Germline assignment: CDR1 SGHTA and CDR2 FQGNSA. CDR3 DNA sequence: TGTGCCAGCAGCCTTCGACAGGGGAACACCGGGGAGCTGTTTTTT. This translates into CASSLRQGNTGELFF.

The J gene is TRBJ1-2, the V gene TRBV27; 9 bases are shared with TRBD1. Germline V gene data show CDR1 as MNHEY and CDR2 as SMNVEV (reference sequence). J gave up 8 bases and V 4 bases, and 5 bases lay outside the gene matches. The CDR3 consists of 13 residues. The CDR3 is CASSYTGGRGYTF. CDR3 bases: TGTGCCAGCAGTTACACAGGGGGCAGGGGCTACACCTTC.

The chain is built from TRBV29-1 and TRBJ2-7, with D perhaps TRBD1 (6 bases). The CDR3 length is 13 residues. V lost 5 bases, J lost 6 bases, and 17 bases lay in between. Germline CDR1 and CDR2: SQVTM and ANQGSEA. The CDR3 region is CSVLTGWVGEQYF. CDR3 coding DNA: TGCAGCGTTCTAACAGGGTGGGTTGGCGAGCAGTACTTC.

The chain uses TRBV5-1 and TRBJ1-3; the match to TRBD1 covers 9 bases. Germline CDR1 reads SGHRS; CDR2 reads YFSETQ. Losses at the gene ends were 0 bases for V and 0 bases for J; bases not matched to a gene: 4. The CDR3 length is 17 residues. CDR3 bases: TGCGCCAGCAGCTTGGGTGGGACAGGGAGCTCTGGAAACACCATATATTTT. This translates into CASSLGGTGSSGNTIYF.

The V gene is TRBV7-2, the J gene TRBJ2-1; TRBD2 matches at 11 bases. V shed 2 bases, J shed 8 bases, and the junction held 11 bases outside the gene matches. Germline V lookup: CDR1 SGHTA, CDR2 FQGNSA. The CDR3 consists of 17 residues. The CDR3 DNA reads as TGTGCCAGCAGCTTAAGAGTTAGCGGGGGGGCCCAGGATGAGCAGTTCTTC. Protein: CASSLRVSGGAQDEQFF.

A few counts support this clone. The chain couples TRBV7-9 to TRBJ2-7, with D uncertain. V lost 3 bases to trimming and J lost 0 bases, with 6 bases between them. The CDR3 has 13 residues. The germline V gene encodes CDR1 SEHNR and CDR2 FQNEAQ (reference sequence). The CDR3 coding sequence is TGTGCCAGCAGCTTCGGAAGCTCCTACGAGCAGTACTTC. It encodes CASSFGSSYEQYF. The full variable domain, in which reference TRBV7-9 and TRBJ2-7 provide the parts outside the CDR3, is DTGVSQNPRHKITKRGQNVTFRCDPISEHNRLYWYRQTLGQGPEFLTYFQNEAQLEKSRLLSDRFSAERPKGSFSTLEIQRTEQGDSAMYLCASSFGSSYEQYFGPGTRLTVT.

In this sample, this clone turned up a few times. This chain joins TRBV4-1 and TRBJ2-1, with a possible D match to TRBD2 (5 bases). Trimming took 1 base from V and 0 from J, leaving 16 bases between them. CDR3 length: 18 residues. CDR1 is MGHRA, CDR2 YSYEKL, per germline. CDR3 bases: TGCGCCAGCAGCCAAGGCTTCTCCCCACGGGACTCCTACAATGAGCAGTTCTTC. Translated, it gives CASSQGFSPRDSYNEQFF.

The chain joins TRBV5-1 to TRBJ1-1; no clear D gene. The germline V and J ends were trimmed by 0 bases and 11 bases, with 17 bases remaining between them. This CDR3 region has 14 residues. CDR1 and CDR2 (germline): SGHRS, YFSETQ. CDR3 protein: CASSLALSGGGAFF. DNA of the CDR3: TGCGCCAGCAGCTTGGCCCTAAGTGGTGGTGGGGCTTTCTTT.

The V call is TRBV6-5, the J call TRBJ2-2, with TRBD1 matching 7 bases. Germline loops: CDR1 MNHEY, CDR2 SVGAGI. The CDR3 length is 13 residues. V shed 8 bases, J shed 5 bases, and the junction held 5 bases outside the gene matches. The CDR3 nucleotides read TGTGCCAGCCAACAGGGGTTGACCGGGGAGCTGTTTTTT. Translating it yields CASQQGLTGELFF.

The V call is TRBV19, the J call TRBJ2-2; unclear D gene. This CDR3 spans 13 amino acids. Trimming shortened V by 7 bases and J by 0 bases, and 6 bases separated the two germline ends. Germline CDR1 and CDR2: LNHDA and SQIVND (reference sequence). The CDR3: CASTDANTGELFF. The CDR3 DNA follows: TGTGCCAGTACAGACGCGAACACCGGGGAGCTGTTTTTT.

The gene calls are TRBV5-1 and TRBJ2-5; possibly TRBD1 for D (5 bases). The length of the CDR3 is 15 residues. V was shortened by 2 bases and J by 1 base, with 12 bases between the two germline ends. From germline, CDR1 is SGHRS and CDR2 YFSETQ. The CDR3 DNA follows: TGCGCCAGCAGCTTTACTGACAGAACCCAAGAGACCCAGTACTTC. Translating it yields CASSFTDRTQETQYF.

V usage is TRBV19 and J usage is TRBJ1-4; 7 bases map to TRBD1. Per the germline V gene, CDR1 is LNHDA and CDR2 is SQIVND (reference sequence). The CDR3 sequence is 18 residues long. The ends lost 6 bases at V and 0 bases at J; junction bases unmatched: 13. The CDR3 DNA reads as TGTGCCAGTAGCCCCGGGACAGTTTCTTTCGCAACTAATGAAAAACTGTTTTTT. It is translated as CASSPGTVSFATNEKLFF.

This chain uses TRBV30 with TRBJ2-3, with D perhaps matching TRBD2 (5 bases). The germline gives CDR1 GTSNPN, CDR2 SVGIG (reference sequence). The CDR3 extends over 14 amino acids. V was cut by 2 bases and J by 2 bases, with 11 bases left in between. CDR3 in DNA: TGTGCCTGGAGTAAAAGCGGCCCCACAGATACGCAGTATTTT. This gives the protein CAWSKSGPTDTQYF.

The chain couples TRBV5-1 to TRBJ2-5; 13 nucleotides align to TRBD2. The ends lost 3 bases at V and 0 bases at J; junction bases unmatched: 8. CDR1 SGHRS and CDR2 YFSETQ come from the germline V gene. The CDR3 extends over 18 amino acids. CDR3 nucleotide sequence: TGCGCCAGCAGCTCTTGGACTAGCGGGGGCCTTTACCAAGAGACCCAGTACTTC. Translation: CASSSWTSGGLYQETQYF.

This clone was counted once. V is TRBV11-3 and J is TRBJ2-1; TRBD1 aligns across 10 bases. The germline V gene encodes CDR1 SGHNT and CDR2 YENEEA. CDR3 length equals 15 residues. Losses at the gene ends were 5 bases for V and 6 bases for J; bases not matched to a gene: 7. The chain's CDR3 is CASSLDRGDSNEQFF. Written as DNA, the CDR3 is TGTGCCAGCAGCCTGGACAGGGGGGACAGCAATGAGCAGTTCTTC.

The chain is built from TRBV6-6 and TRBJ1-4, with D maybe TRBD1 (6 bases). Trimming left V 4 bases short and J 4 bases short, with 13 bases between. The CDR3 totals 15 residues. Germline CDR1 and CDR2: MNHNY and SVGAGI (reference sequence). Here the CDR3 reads CASSSRGDVNEKLFF. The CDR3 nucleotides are TGTGCCAGCAGTTCTAGGGGGGATGTTAATGAAAAACTGTTTTTT.

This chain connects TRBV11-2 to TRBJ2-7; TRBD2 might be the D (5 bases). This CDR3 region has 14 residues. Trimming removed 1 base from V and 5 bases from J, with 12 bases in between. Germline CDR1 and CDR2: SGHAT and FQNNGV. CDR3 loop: CASSLVRGNHEQYF. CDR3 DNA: TGTGCCAGCAGCTTAGTCCGGGGTAACCACGAGCAGTACTTC.

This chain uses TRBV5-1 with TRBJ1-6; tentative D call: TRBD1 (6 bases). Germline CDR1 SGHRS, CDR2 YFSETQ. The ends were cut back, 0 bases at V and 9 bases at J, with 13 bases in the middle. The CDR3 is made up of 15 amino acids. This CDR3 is CASSLETGYGSPLHF. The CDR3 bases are TGCGCCAGCAGCTTGGAAACAGGGTACGGTTCACCCCTCCACTTT.

This CDR3 is CASSTDRKNEQFF. The CDR3 DNA follows: TGTGCCAGCAGCACGGACAGGAAGAATGAGCAGTTCTTC. The chain couples TRBV5-8 to TRBJ2-1; 7 nucleotides line up with TRBD1. The CDR3 has 13 residues. The ends lost 4 bases at V and 7 bases at J; junction bases unmatched: 5. CDR1 and CDR2 (germline): SGHTS, YDEGEE.

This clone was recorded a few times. The CDR3 bases are TGTGCCAGCAGAGCCCTAGCGGGGGGAGGTAATGAGCAGTTCTTC. Translating gives CASRALAGGGNEQFF. This rearrangement joins TRBV7-9 to TRBJ2-1; 11 bases map to TRBD2. CDR1 and CDR2 (germline): SEHNR, FQNEAQ (reference sequence). This CDR3 comprises 15 residues. The V and J ends lost 6 bases and 7 bases, in that order; junction bases with no gene match: 8.

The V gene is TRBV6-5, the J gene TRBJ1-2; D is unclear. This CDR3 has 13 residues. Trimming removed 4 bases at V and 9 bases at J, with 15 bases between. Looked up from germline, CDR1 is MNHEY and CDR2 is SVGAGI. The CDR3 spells CASSSPPGSRYTF. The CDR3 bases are TGTGCCAGCAGTTCCCCCCCCGGCAGTCGCTACACCTTC.

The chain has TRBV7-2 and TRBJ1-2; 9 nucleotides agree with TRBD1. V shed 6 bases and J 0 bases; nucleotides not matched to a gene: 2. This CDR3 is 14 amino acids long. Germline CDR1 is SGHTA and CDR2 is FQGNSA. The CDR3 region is CASSYRGPNYGYTF. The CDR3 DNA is TGTGCCAGCAGTTACAGGGGGCCTAACTATGGCTACACCTTC. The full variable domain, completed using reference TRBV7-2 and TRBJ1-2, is GAGVSQSPSNKVTEKGKDVELRCDPISGHTALYWYRQSLGQGLEFLIYFQGNSAPDKSGLPSDRFSAERTGGSVSTLTIQRTQQEDSAVYLCASSYRGPNYGYTFGSGTRLTVV.

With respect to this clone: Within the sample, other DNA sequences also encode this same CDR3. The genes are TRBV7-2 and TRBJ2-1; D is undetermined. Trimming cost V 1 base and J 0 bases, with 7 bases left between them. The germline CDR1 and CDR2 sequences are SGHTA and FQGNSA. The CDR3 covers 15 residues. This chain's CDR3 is CASSLGPSSYNEQFF. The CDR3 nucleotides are TGTGCCAGCAGCTTAGGGCCCAGCTCCTACAATGAGCAGTTCTTC.

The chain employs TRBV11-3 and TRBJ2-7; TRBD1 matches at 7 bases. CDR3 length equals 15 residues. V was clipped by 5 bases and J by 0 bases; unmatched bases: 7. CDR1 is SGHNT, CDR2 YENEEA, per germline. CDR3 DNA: TGTGCCAGCAGCAAGGGACAGACCAACTCCTACGAGCAGTACTTC. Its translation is CASSKGQTNSYEQYF.

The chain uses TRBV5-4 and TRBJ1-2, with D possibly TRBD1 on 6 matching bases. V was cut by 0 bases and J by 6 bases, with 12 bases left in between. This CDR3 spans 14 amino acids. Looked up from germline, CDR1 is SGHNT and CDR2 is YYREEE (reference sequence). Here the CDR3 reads CASSLGGATHGYTF. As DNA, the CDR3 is TGTGCCAGCAGCTTGGGGGGGGCGACACATGGCTACACCTTC.

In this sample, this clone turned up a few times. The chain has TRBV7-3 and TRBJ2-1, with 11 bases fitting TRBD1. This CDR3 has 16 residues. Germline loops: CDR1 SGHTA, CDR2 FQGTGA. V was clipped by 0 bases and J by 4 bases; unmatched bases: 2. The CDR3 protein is CASSLTGQGVYNEQFF. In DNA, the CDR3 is TGTGCCAGCAGCTTAACGGGACAGGGGGTGTACAATGAGCAGTTCTTC.